The 13 T cell receptor beta chains presented below share a single source sample, sequenced in a study of blood T cell repertoires in COVID-19. The assay was immunoSEQ multiplex PCR, and TCRdb's table has in-frame clones only and misses some. The sample yields about 160,000 clones, about three quarters seen once. Sequencing used peripheral blood. The receptors come from a man in his 70s with acute or convalescent COVID-19.

CDR3 sequence reads: CASSLLTEAFF. CDR3 coding DNA: TGTGCCAGCAGCTTACTCACTGAAGCTTTCTTT. This chain joins TRBV7-9 and TRBJ1-1; D remains unclear. Looked up from germline, CDR1 is SEHNR and CDR2 is FQNEAQ (reference sequence). Trimming left V 2 bases short and J 4 bases short, with 2 bases between. CDR3 size: 11 residues.

CDR3 DNA sequence: TGTGCCAGCCGAACAGGGCGAGCAGAAGAGACCCAGTACTTC. Its protein product is CASRTGRAEETQYF. The chain has TRBV19 and TRBJ2-5, with D possibly matching TRBD1 (6 bases). This CDR3 region has 14 residues. The germline gives CDR1 LNHDA, CDR2 SQIVND (reference sequence). V gave up 9 bases and J gave up 3 bases, with 17 bases separating them.

The gene calls are TRBV6-5 and TRBJ2-7; the D gene is possibly TRBD2 (5 bases). Trimming took off 0 bases at V and 6 bases at J, with 15 bases between the two ends. The CDR3 extends over 15 amino acids. The germline CDR1 and CDR2 sequences are MNHEY and SVGAGI. CDR3 loop: CASSYSPASGGEQYF. CDR3 coding DNA: TGTGCCAGCAGTTACTCTCCGGCCAGCGGCGGCGAGCAGTACTTC.

The J gene is TRBJ2-1, the V gene TRBV11-2; D remains unclear. Trimming removed 3 bases from V and 9 bases from J, with 9 bases in between. Germline V gene lookup returns CDR1 SGHAT and CDR2 FQNNGV. The CDR3 covers 12 residues. The CDR3 loop reads CASSFSATEQFF. The CDR3, as DNA: TGTGCCAGCAGCTTTAGTGCTACTGAGCAGTTCTTC.

The J gene is TRBJ1-1, the V gene TRBV7-6; 8 bases map to TRBD1. This CDR3 has 15 residues. The V segment lost 5 bases and the J segment 0 bases; nucleotides outside the gene matches: 5. Germline lookup yields CDR1 SGHVS and CDR2 FNYEAQ. The chain's CDR3 is CASSLRTGMNTEAFF. The CDR3 DNA is TGTGCCAGCAGCCTTAGGACAGGGATGAACACTGAAGCTTTCTTT.

The chain carries TRBV19 and TRBJ2-1, with 13 bases fitting TRBD2. Trimming at V came to 2 bases and at J to 7 bases, leaving 5 bases not matched to a gene. This CDR3 is built from 16 residues. Per the germline V gene, CDR1 is LNHDA and CDR2 is SQIVND (reference sequence). CDR3 bases: TGTGCCAGTAGTATACGGACTAGCGGGAGTGGAAATGAGCAGTTCTTC. This gives the protein CASSIRTSGSGNEQFF.

V usage is TRBV30 and J usage is TRBJ2-7; the D gene is possibly TRBD2 (5 bases). The V gene's germline CDR1 is GTSNPN and CDR2 SVGIG (reference sequence). The V end was cut by 3 bases, the J end by 3 bases, with 12 bases between. This CDR3 has 13 amino acids. CDR3 nucleotides: TGTGCCTGGAGGGGAACGGGAATCTACGAGCAGTACTTC. This codes for CAWRGTGIYEQYF.

The chain recombines TRBV10-1 with TRBJ1-1; no reliable D call. Between the trimmed V and J ends, which lost 5 bases and 3 bases, there was a span of 10 bases. The CDR3 sequence is 13 residues long. CDR1 and CDR2 (germline): WNHNN, SYGVQD (reference sequence). The CDR3 nucleotides are TGCGCCAGCAGTCCCTCGGGAGACACTGAAGCTTTCTTT. Its protein is CASSPSGDTEAFF.

The V gene is TRBV7-9, the J gene TRBJ2-5, with D perhaps TRBD1 (7 bases). The CDR3 covers 16 residues. Germline CDR1 is SEHNR and CDR2 is FQNEAQ (reference sequence). Trimming stripped 0 bases from V and 5 bases from J, with 16 bases between. CDR3 nucleotide sequence: TGTGCCAGCAGCTTAGCGTCCGGAGGGGGCCGCGAGACCCAGTACTTC. This gives the protein CASSLASGGGRETQYF. Filled out from reference TRBV7-9 and TRBJ2-5, the complete variable domain reads DTGVSQNPRHKITKRGQNVTFRCDPISEHNRLYWYRQTLGQGPEFLTYFQNEAQLEKSRLLSDRFSAERPKGSFSTLEIQRTEQGDSAMYLCASSLASGGGRETQYFGPGTRLLVL.

The sample holds one count of this clone. The genes are TRBV5-1 and TRBJ1-2, with D possibly matching TRBD1 (6 bases). CDR3 length equals 13 residues. The V gene's germline CDR1 is SGHRS and CDR2 YFSETQ. V dropped 6 bases and J dropped 5 bases, with 14 bases sitting between them. DNA for the CDR3: TGCGCCAGCAACCCGGACAGAACGTATGGCTACACCTTC. The encoded protein is CASNPDRTYGYTF. Drawing the rest from reference TRBV5-1 and TRBJ1-2, the complete variable domain is KAGVTQTPRYLIKTRGQQVTLSCSPISGHRSVSWYQQTPGQGLQFLFEYFSETQRNKGNFPGRFSGRQFSNSRSEMNVSTLELGDSALYLCASNPDRTYGYTFGSGTRLTVV.

The chain is built from TRBV2 and TRBJ1-4, with TRBD1 identical over 9 bases. The germline gives CDR1 SNHLY, CDR2 FYNNEI. The V gene end was trimmed by 8 bases and the J gene end by 10 bases; junction bases not matched to a gene: 11. This CDR3 has 14 amino acids. The CDR3 protein is CASQTDRGIGKLFF. As DNA, the CDR3 is TGTGCCAGCCAGACGGACAGGGGAATTGGAAAACTGTTTTTT.

The chain carries TRBV20-1 and TRBJ2-6, with D perhaps TRBD1 (6 bases). This CDR3 is built from 16 residues. CDR1 is DFQATT, CDR2 SNEGSKA, per germline (reference sequence). Trimming took off 3 bases at V and 0 bases at J, with 12 bases between the two ends. The CDR3 DNA reads TGCAGTGCTAGTCCAGGGGCTCACTCTGGGGCCAACGTCCTGACTTTC. Protein: CSASPGAHSGANVLTF.

The chain joins TRBV2 to TRBJ1-5, with 7 positions matching TRBD1. The trim removed 0 bases at V and 7 bases at J, leaving 3 bases unmatched. The CDR3 has 14 amino acids. Germline V gene lookup returns CDR1 SNHLY and CDR2 FYNNEI. The CDR3: CASSEAGGQQPQHF. DNA for the CDR3: TGTGCCAGCAGTGAAGCGGGGGGACAGCAGCCCCAGCATTTT.